Reported below is one TCR beta chain. The antigen is not known. Only in-frame clones appear in the TCRdb table, and some are missing; sequencing was by immunoSEQ multiplex PCR. The sample consists of 600,000 or so clones, 85% to 95% of them appearing once. The naive CD8 fraction comprised CD45RO-negative cells positively selected for CCR7 and excluded terminally differentiated effector memory CD45RA+ cells. Donors, healthy HIV-negative adults, lacked recent acute infections or vaccinations. These data are taken from a study of shared clonotypes between healthy human individuals. Study-wide points: Deeper or shallower sequencing was expected to change how clonotypes are shared among donors.

The CDR3 is made up of 14 amino acids. The V gene's germline CDR1 is LNHNV and CDR2 YYDKDF (reference sequence). V lost 5 bases to trimming and J lost 3 bases, with 13 bases between them. The TCR comes from a woman aged 30 to 39 in good health. Sequenced input: naive CD8+ T cells sorted from blood. The chain is built from TRBV15 and TRBJ1-1; D is possibly TRBD1 (5 bases). This chain's CDR3 is CATSATGVDTEAFF. The CDR3 nucleotides read TGTGCCACCAGCGCTACGGGGGTGGACACTGAAGCTTTCTTT. The whole variable domain, filled in from reference TRBV15 and TRBJ1-1, reads DAMVIQNPRYQVTQFGKPVTLSCSQTLNHNVMYWYQQKSSQAPKLLFHYYDKDFNNEADTPDNFQSRRPNTSFCFLDIRSPGLGDTAMYLCATSATGVDTEAFFGQGTRLTVV.